This T cell receptor (beta chain) was recorded in a study of CD8 T cells in Susac syndrome. Between the trimmed V and J ends, which lost 0 bases and 4 bases, there was a span of 29 bases. This CDR3 region has 20 residues. CDR1 and CDR2 (germline): GTSNPN, SVGIG (reference sequence). After extraction with the RNeasy kit, roughly 0.5 to 1 ug of the RNA was reverse transcribed using random hexamers. TCRdb reanalysed the immunoSEQ multiplex PCR reads using MiXCR and keeps one entry per CDR3 protein. The table lists roughly 200,000 distinct CDR3 sequences, 95% of them singletons. This sequence joins TRBV30 and TRBJ2-3; D possibly matches TRBD1 or TRBD2 (7 bases each). The clonotype comes from a human donor with multiple sclerosis. Material: CD4+ T cells from PBMCs. CDR3 protein: CAWSVQRGGGAYQGSDTQYF. The CDR3 DNA reads TGTGCCTGGAGTGTACAAAGGGGAGGGGGCGCGTATCAGGGGTCAGATACGCAGTATTTT.